This record looks at one T cell receptor (beta chain) sequence and its context. The sample originates from a study of blood T cell repertoires in COVID-19. Study in general: Samples representing acute and convalescent COVID-19 were sourced from the United States, Italy and Spain.

Study processing details: Estimates of nucleated cell counts were drawn from the amplification of reference gene primers. Sequenced by immunoSEQ multiplex PCR; TCRdb stores in-frame clones only, minus some. V and J calls plus clone size are reproduced from that table; the DNA served to infer D and trimming. Among roughly 40,000 clones, roughly 80% were seen once, and the ten largest hold around 19%. This TCR was recovered from a man between 65 and 85 years old with acute or convalescent COVID-19. Sequenced sample: peripheral blood.

In DNA, the CDR3 is TGTGCCAGCAGCCCCCTGGGACAGGGTAATTCACCCCTCCACTTT. This codes for CASSPLGQGNSPLHF. V and J are TRBV9 and TRBJ1-6, with 9 nucleotides matching TRBD1. Losses at the gene ends were 4 bases for V and 6 bases for J; bases not matched to a gene: 5. The CDR3 covers 15 residues. Per the germline V gene, CDR1 is SGDLS and CDR2 is YYNGEE.